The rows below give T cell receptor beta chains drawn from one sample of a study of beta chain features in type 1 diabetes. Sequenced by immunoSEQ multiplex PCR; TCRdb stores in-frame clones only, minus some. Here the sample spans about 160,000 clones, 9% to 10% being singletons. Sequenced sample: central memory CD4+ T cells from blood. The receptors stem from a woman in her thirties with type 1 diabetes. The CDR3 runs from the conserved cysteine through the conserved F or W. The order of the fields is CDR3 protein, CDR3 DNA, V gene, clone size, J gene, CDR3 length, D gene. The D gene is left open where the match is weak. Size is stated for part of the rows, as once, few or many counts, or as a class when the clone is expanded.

CASSLGSGEKLFF | TGCGCCAGCAGCTTGGGCTCCGGTGAAAAACTGTTTTTT | TRBV5-1 | few | TRBJ1-4 | 13 | NA
CASSLEVTANYGYTF | TGTGCCAGCAGCTTGGAGGTGACTGCTAACTATGGCTACACCTTC | TRBV5-4 | NA | TRBJ1-2 | 15 | NA
CASRLESSYNEQFF | TGTGCCAGCAGGCTGGAGAGCTCCTACAATGAGCAGTTCTTC | TRBV2 | NA | TRBJ2-1 | 14 | NA
CASSVEDKYEQYF | TGTGCCAGCAGCGTAGAGGACAAATACGAGCAGTACTTC | TRBV9 | few | TRBJ2-7 | 13 | NA
CASSADSEKLFF | TGTGCCAGCAGCGCCGACAGTGAAAAACTGTTTTTT | TRBV7-2 | few | TRBJ1-4 | 12 | NA
CASSLWGQGPSYEQYF | TGTGCCAGCAGCCTCTGGGGGCAGGGGCCTTCCTACGAGCAGTACTTC | TRBV4-2 | few | TRBJ2-7 | 16 | NA
CAISKQGVDYGYTF | TGTGCCATCAGTAAACAGGGGGTGGACTATGGCTACACCTTC | TRBV10-3 | few | TRBJ1-2 | 14 | TRBD1
CASSTDRQLFF | TGTGCCAGCAGCACTGACAGGCAACTGTTTTTT | TRBV7-9 | NA | TRBJ1-4 | 11 | NA
CASSYGTGYLEQFF | TGTGCCAGCAGTTACGGGACAGGGTATCTTGAGCAGTTCTTC | TRBV6-6 | few | TRBJ2-1 | 14 | TRBD1
CASSRGDRAHYGYTF | TGTGCCAGCAGCCGCGGGGACAGGGCGCACTATGGCTACACCTTC | TRBV11-1 | NA | TRBJ1-2 | 15 | TRBD1
CASSLVPTWAGGRNEQFF | TGCGCCAGCAGCTTGGTCCCGACTTGGGCGGGAGGGCGTAATGAGCAGTTCTTC | TRBV5-1 | NA | TRBJ2-1 | 18 | TRBD2
CAWNRGSGNTIYF | TGTGCCTGGAACAGGGGATCTGGAAACACCATATATTTT | TRBV30 | few | TRBJ1-3 | 13 | TRBD1
CASSLEDRGSFYTEAFF | TGTGCCAGCAGCTTAGAGGACAGGGGGTCATTCTATACTGAAGCTTTCTTT | TRBV7-8 | few | TRBJ1-1 | 17 | TRBD1
CASSLDGVTNYGYTF | TGTGCCAGCAGCTTGGATGGAGTAACTAACTATGGCTACACCTTC | TRBV5-4 | NA | TRBJ1-2 | 15 | NA
CASSVDTDRVYGYTF | TGTGCCAGCAGCGTAGACACAGACAGGGTCTATGGCTACACCTTC | TRBV9 | few | TRBJ1-2 | 15 | TRBD1
CASSGTAVRNQPQHF | TGTGCCAGCAGCGGGACAGCCGTTCGCAATCAGCCCCAGCATTTT | TRBV6-1 | NA | TRBJ1-5 | 15 | TRBD1
CASSPGGVAAANEQFF | TGTGCCAGTAGTCCTGGCGGGGTAGCGGCGGCCAATGAGCAGTTCTTC | TRBV19 | NA | TRBJ2-1 | 16 | NA
CASSLRDGGRETQYF | TGTGCCAGCAGTTTAAGGGACGGAGGGCGAGAGACCCAGTACTTC | TRBV27 | NA | TRBJ2-5 | 15 | NA
CASSSTGGSYEQYF | TGTGCCAGTAGTTCAACAGGGGGTTCCTACGAGCAGTACTTC | TRBV19 | once | TRBJ2-7 | 14 | TRBD1
CASRRTEMNTGELFF | TGTGCCAGCCGCAGGACAGAAATGAACACCGGGGAGCTGTTTTTT | TRBV7-6 | NA | TRBJ2-2 | 15 | NA